The 28 T cell receptor beta chains below come from one sample, sequenced in a study of cytomegalovirus exposure and HLA in healthy donors. 13 Jbeta primers and 60 Vbeta primers were used for the PCR. The method was immunoSEQ multiplex PCR; TCRdb's version includes in-frame clones alone and lacks a portion of them. The data show roughly 100,000 clones, 65% to 80% seen once. The specimen sequenced was PBMCs. These receptors originate from a female donor in good health and CMV-seropositive.

This clone was counted a single time. This rearrangement joins TRBV5-1 to TRBJ2-7; a possible D gene is TRBD1 (6 bases). There are 13 residues in the CDR3. CDR1 SGHRS and CDR2 YFSETQ come from the germline V gene. The germline V and J ends were trimmed by 0 bases and 5 bases, with 9 bases remaining between them. CDR3 sequence reads: CASSLGRGDEQYF. The CDR3 region has the DNA TGCGCCAGCAGCTTGGGCAGGGGAGACGAGCAGTACTTC.

V gene TRBV4-1 combines with J gene TRBJ2-2; D gene unclear. The CDR3 covers 15 residues. V was clipped by 4 bases and J by 3 bases, with 12 bases between them. CDR1 is MGHRA and CDR2 is YSYEKL in the germline V gene. The CDR3 region is CASSPPNRYTGELFF. In DNA form, the CDR3 reads TGCGCCAGCAGCCCCCCTAACAGATACACCGGGGAGCTGTTTTTT.

V is TRBV5-4 and J is TRBJ2-2; the D gene is possibly TRBD2 (6 bases). Trimming took off 4 bases at V and 7 bases at J, with 17 bases between the two ends. The CDR3 is 15 residues long. CDR1 and CDR2 from the germline V gene are SGHNT and YYREEE (reference sequence). CDR3 sequence (DNA): TGTGCCAGCAGCCAGGCGGCGGGGTGGAACGGGGAGCTGTTTTTT. Translated, it gives CASSQAAGWNGELFF.

The CDR3: CASSRTSDNEKLFF. The CDR3 nucleotides are TGTGCCAGCAGCCGGACATCGGATAATGAAAAACTGTTTTTT. V is TRBV7-2 and J is TRBJ1-4, with D possibly matching TRBD1 (5 bases). V lost 5 bases to trimming and J lost 4 bases, with 11 bases between them. The CDR3 runs 14 residues. Germline V gene lookup returns CDR1 SGHTA and CDR2 FQGNSA.

Notes on this clone: An end of the junction does not agree with germline; a read error may underlie this. The chain is built from TRBV7-7 and TRBJ2-3; 10 bases agree with TRBD1. CDR1 and CDR2 from the germline V gene are SSHAT and FNYEAQ (reference sequence). The CDR3 runs 14 residues. CDR3 DNA: TGTGCTAGCAGTTACGGACAGGGGGCAGATACGCAGTATTTT. It specifies CASSYGQGADTQYF.

The chain has TRBV6-1 and TRBJ2-7, with D possibly TRBD2 on 5 matching bases. The CDR3 spans 15 residues. The germline V gene encodes CDR1 MNHNS and CDR2 SASEGT. V shed 2 bases and J shed 3 bases, with 14 bases lying between them. The CDR3 loop reads CASSERGRRDYEQYF. The CDR3 region has the DNA TGTGCCAGCAGTGAACGAGGGAGAAGGGACTACGAGCAGTACTTC.

This clone has just one count. This chain joins TRBV7-2 and TRBJ1-2; D uncertain. The CDR3 runs to 13 residues. Trimming took 2 bases from V and 8 from J, leaving 12 bases between them. The germline gives CDR1 SGHTA, CDR2 FQGNSA. The CDR3 nucleotides are TGTGCCAGCAGCTTACAGGAATATTGGGGCTACACCTTC. Protein product: CASSLQEYWGYTF.

The CDR3 nucleotides are TGTGCCAGCAGCTTAAACACGGGCTCAGGGTGGAATGAGCAGTTCTTC. Its protein is CASSLNTGSGWNEQFF. The V call is TRBV7-2, the J call TRBJ2-1; a weak D match, TRBD1 (5 bases). CDR3 length: 16 amino acids. V was shortened by 2 bases and J by 7 bases, with 18 bases between the two germline ends. The germline CDR1 and CDR2 sequences are SGHTA and FQGNSA.

The V gene is TRBV7-6, the J gene TRBJ1-1; D is unclear. This CDR3 spans 16 amino acids. Germline values: CDR1 SGHVS, CDR2 FNYEAQ. Trimming shortened V by 2 bases and J by 1 base, and 14 bases separated the two germline ends. CDR3 sequence: CASSLNSPGPNTEAFF. The CDR3 nucleotides are TGTGCCAGCAGCTTAAATTCGCCAGGCCCGAACACTGAAGCTTTCTTT.

As to this clone: The junction departs from germline at one end; a sequencing error may be responsible. This chain joins TRBV7-9 and TRBJ1-3, with D tentatively TRBD1 (6 bases). This CDR3 region has 18 residues. Germline lookup yields CDR1 SEHNR and CDR2 FQNEAQ (reference sequence). Written as DNA, the CDR3 is TGTTCCAGCAGCTTAGAAGGACAGACCTGGAAATCCGGAAACACCATATATTTT. This codes for CSSSLEGQTWKSGNTIYF.

This chain joins TRBV4-3 and TRBJ2-5, with 12 bases identical to TRBD2. The CDR3 loop spans 17 amino acids. Germline values: CDR1 LGHNA, CDR2 YSLEER. The trim removed 1 base at V and 9 bases at J, leaving 12 bases unmatched. This CDR3 reads CASSQGPASGGGLAQYF. CDR3 sequence (DNA): TGCGCCAGCAGCCAAGGTCCCGCTAGCGGGGGGGGGCTGGCCCAGTACTTC.

The sample holds one count of this clone. J is TRBJ1-1 and V is TRBV5-8; TRBD1 might be the D (5 bases). There are 15 residues in the CDR3. Germline assignment: CDR1 SGHTS and CDR2 YDEGEE. V lost 4 bases to trimming and J lost 0 bases, with 13 bases between them. The CDR3 here is CASSLGGRLNTEAFF. As DNA, the CDR3 is TGTGCCAGCAGCCTCGGGGGTCGTTTGAACACTGAAGCTTTCTTT.

J is TRBJ2-2 and V is TRBV29-1; D perhaps matches TRBD1 (6 bases). Germline-derived CDR1 and CDR2 are SQVTM and ANQGSEA. The V and J ends lost 5 bases and 3 bases respectively, with 13 bases between them. The CDR3 is 14 amino acids. The CDR3 DNA reads as TGCAGCGTTTCCGGGACACCCCACACCGGGGAGCTGTTTTTT. It is translated as CSVSGTPHTGELFF.

The chain links TRBV30 to TRBJ1-6; 7 bases line up with TRBD1. The CDR3 has 12 residues. The germline V gene has CDR1 GTSNPN and CDR2 SVGIG (reference sequence). Germline trimming cut 5 bases from V and 5 bases from J; bases unmatched to any gene: 0. CDR3 DNA: TGTGCCTGGGACAGGGATAATTCACCCCTCCACTTT. As protein: CAWDRDNSPLHF.

V is TRBV9 and J is TRBJ2-7; 13 positions agree with TRBD2. Germline V gene data show CDR1 as SGDLS and CDR2 as YYNGEE. With V trimmed by 3 bases and J by 7 bases, 10 bases remained unmatched. The CDR3 runs 16 residues. In nucleotides, the CDR3 is TGTGCCAGCAGCGGAGGGACTAGCGGGGCGGGGAGAGAGCAGTACTTC. Its protein product is CASSGGTSGAGREQYF.

V usage is TRBV7-2 and J usage is TRBJ2-1, with 8 positions matching TRBD2. V shed 0 bases and J 13 bases; nucleotides not matched to a gene: 14. CDR1 and CDR2 (germline): SGHTA, FQGNSA. This CDR3 has 16 amino acids. The CDR3 sequence: CASSLASSGGAFPQFF. The DNA for the CDR3 is TGTGCCAGCAGCTTAGCGTCGAGCGGGGGCGCCTTTCCTCAGTTCTTC.

The chain recombines TRBV4-2 with TRBJ2-7; a weak D match, TRBD1 (5 bases). Germline-derived CDR1 and CDR2 are LGHNA and YNFKEQ. CDR3 length: 15 amino acids. V dropped 4 bases and J dropped 1 base, with 14 bases sitting between them. The CDR3 region has the DNA TGTGCCAGCAGCCCACTGGCAGGGATTTCCTACGAGCAGTACTTC. It encodes CASSPLAGISYEQYF.

This chain links TRBV11-2 with TRBJ2-5; TRBD2 might be the D (5 bases). V was cut by 5 bases and J by 2 bases, with 12 bases left in between. The CDR3 runs 14 residues. The V gene's germline CDR1 is SGHAT and CDR2 FQNNGV. In nucleotides, the CDR3 is TGTGCCAGCAGCCAACGGCGCGGGCAAGAGACCCAGTACTTC. Its protein product is CASSQRRGQETQYF.

This clone was detected only once. The genes are TRBV2 and TRBJ1-4; D uncertain. The germline V and J ends were trimmed by 4 bases and 0 bases, with 9 bases remaining between them. Looked up from germline, CDR1 is SNHLY and CDR2 is FYNNEI. This CDR3 contains 15 residues. The CDR3 region has the DNA TGTGCCAGCAGTGCCCCGGTCACAACTAATGAAAAACTGTTTTTT. It encodes CASSAPVTTNEKLFF.

The chain employs TRBV27 and TRBJ2-5; D perhaps matches TRBD2 (5 bases). The ends were cut back, 6 bases at V and 7 bases at J, with 12 bases in the middle. CDR1 and CDR2 from the germline V gene are MNHEY and SMNVEV (reference sequence). The CDR3 runs 12 residues. The CDR3 loop reads CASSVGSGTQYF. The DNA for the CDR3 is TGTGCCAGCAGCGTTGGGAGTGGGACCCAGTACTTC.

The chain recombines TRBV18 with TRBJ2-5; 7 positions match TRBD2. The CDR3 is 14 residues long. V lost 2 bases and J lost 6; bases outside the gene matches: 6. Germline V lookup: CDR1 KGHSH, CDR2 LQKENI. The CDR3, as DNA: TGTGCCAGCTCACCATGGGGGGGAGAGAAGACCCAGTACTTC. It translates to CASSPWGGEKTQYF. Based on the CDR3 plus reference TRBV18 and TRBJ2-5, the full variable domain is NAGVMQNPRHLVRRRGQEARLRCSPMKGHSHVYWYRQLPEEGLKFMVYLQKENIIDESGMPKERFSAEFPKEGPSILRIQQVVRGDSAAYFCASSPWGGEKTQYFGPGTRLLVL.

The V gene is TRBV30, the J gene TRBJ1-5; 9 nucleotides line up with TRBD1. This CDR3 is 13 amino acids long. Germline values: CDR1 GTSNPN, CDR2 SVGIG (reference sequence). The V segment lost 5 bases and the J segment 4 bases; nucleotides outside the gene matches: 3. CDR3 region: CAWQQGANQPQHF. CDR3 DNA sequence: TGTGCCTGGCAACAGGGGGCGAATCAGCCCCAGCATTTT. The complete variable domain, with remaining parts taken from reference TRBV30 and TRBJ1-5, reads SQTIHQWPATLVQPVGSPLSLECTVEGTSNPNLYWYRQAAGRGLQLLFYSVGIGQISSEVPQNLSASRPQDRQFILSSKKLLLSDSGFYLCAWQQGANQPQHFGDGTRLSIL.

The chain combines TRBV7-3 with TRBJ2-3; TRBD1 matches 7 bases. Trimming took 5 bases from V and 0 from J; bases not matched to a gene: 11. The V gene's germline CDR1 is SGHTA and CDR2 FQGTGA. The CDR3 has 17 residues. CDR3 protein: CASSARSGTDSTDTQYF. The CDR3 DNA follows: TGTGCCAGCAGCGCTCGATCCGGGACAGATAGCACAGATACGCAGTATTTT.

The CDR3 nucleotides are TGTGCCAGCAGCCCCGGTCGGGGGAGAAAACTGTTTTTT. Translation: CASSPGRGRKLFF. The rearrangement joins TRBV9 to TRBJ1-4; possibly TRBD1 for D (5 bases). The V end lost 4 bases, the J end lost 10 bases, and 14 bases lay between the germline ends. Germline V gene lookup returns CDR1 SGDLS and CDR2 YYNGEE. The CDR3 spans 13 residues.

This chain connects TRBV7-9 to TRBJ1-2; D not resolved. Trimming removed 2 bases at V and 0 bases at J, with 10 bases between. There are 15 residues in the CDR3. Germline lookup yields CDR1 SEHNR and CDR2 FQNEAQ (reference sequence). CDR3 residues: CASSLPSEANYGYTF. The DNA for the CDR3 is TGTGCCAGCAGCTTACCTTCCGAGGCTAACTATGGCTACACCTTC.

The V gene is TRBV9, the J gene TRBJ2-1, with D possibly being TRBD2 (6 bases). The CDR3 extends over 15 amino acids. Trimming removed 2 bases at V and 4 bases at J, with 13 bases between. Germline V CDR1 and CDR2: SGDLS, YYNGEE. CDR3 in amino acids: CASSVRGDSYNEQFF. For the CDR3, the DNA is TGTGCCAGCAGCGTGAGAGGGGACTCTTACAATGAGCAGTTCTTC.

This clone was seen just once. This chain links TRBV15 with TRBJ2-6, with D maybe TRBD2 (5 bases). V gave up 0 bases and J gave up 0 bases, with 6 bases separating them. Germline lookup yields CDR1 LNHNV and CDR2 YYDKDF (reference sequence). The CDR3 totals 16 residues. Here the CDR3 reads CATSRDGGSGANVLTF. The CDR3 DNA reads TGTGCCACCAGCAGAGATGGAGGCTCTGGGGCCAACGTCCTGACTTTC.

This clone was found a few times. The chain couples TRBV29-1 to TRBJ2-1, with 8 bases lining up with TRBD2. V lost 4 bases and J lost 7; bases outside the gene matches: 9. The CDR3 has 14 amino acids. CDR1 is SQVTM and CDR2 is ANQGSEA in the germline V gene. The CDR3 DNA reads as TGCAGCGTTGTGGGACTAGTCGTTGGTAATGAGCAGTTCTTC. Protein product: CSVVGLVVGNEQFF.